This TCR beta chain was found in a study of T cell responses to AZD1222 COVID-19 vaccine (dated by TCRdb to the early 2020s). Concerning the study at large: TCR sequencing was performed for roughly 250 trial participants, of whom roughly 200 were given two doses of AZD1222 and approximately 25 were given two doses of MenACWY control vaccine. Enrollment into the trials was organized by age into subgroups of 18-55, 56-69 and 70-plus years, and those subgroups contained roughly 140, 27 and 60 TCR-sequenced participants, respectively. Paper-wide results and their limitations: Conclusions about previously exposed vaccinees are limited because only five or six AZD1222 recipients were SARS-CoV-2 seropositive at baseline. CD4 TCRs associated with the vaccine covered the entire spike protein, and the dominant responses were in regions 160-218 and 743-854. Reportedly, close to half of the unique spike-specific TCRs recognized epitopes lying outside the regions that are mutated in the B.1.351 and B.1.1.7 variants. Participants were mostly white British and included more females than males, and it was suggested by the authors that clonal diversity may have been underestimated. After two AZD1222 doses, both the breadth and the depth of spike-specific TCRs were significantly higher than at day 0 and than in MenACWY recipients. The 56-69-year group was small, and its depth increase did not reach significance, likely because of low power. Because no day 14 peak-response samples were available, the repertoires could be characterized only after the peak T cell response.

As for this clone: Its recognized antigen is unknown. Base qualities are missing; no much larger clone stands one base away.

The CDR3 runs 15 amino acids, cysteine and phenylalanine included. Of all the DNA, just the CDR3 is kept, 45 bases in frame from base 1. The germline V gene provides CDR1 MDHEN and CDR2 SYDVKM. Cut back by 8 bases and 6 bases, the V and J ends lie 22 bases apart. The CDR3 regions of human TCRbeta chains were analyzed by immunosequencing. The paper's data handling went like this. Repertoire TCRs were matched against a reference library of SARS-CoV-2-specific TCRs generated with the MIRA antigen-specificity platform. Breadth meant the fraction of unique TCRs that were SARS-CoV-2-associated, whereas depth meant the fraction of total T cells that were SARS-CoV-2-associated. Using the MIRA data, each spike-specific TCR was mapped to the spike region that the TCR reacts to and placed in a CD4 or CD8 class. Log10-transformed breadth and depth values were compared by one-way ANOVA with Sidak's multiple comparisons tests. The table was pulled from immuneACCESS by TCRdb, which kept in-frame rearrangements only. Such tables lose some clones; where checked, under half of the loss comes from unresolved V genes, and the rest has no known cause. For V, J and clone size, that table is used; D and trimming come from the DNA. The sample profile shows about 200,000 clones; around 94% of them were found once. The ten largest clones represent roughly 4% of the sample.

According to the study, the label for this sample's time point signals: about 28 days (+/-7) after the second vaccine dose. The treatment or condition tag for this specimen amounts to: meningococcal conjugate vaccine given as trial control. Vaccinee samples came from UK trials COV001 and COV002, including a single-blind randomized controlled phase 2/3 trial of AZD1222 (ChAdOx1 nCoV-19) in healthy adults. Trial participant PBMC samples were collected at day 0 and day 28 after the second dose for TCRbeta chain sequencing. The TCR originated in an adult who received the MenACWY meningococcal vaccine as a control. The sequences come from peripheral blood, collected 28 days after the second dose of the MenACWY control vaccine. The sequence links TRBV28 to TRBJ1-1; TRBD1 is possibly the D segment (5 matching bases). The nucleotide sequence is TGTGCCAGCTCCGTTGCGATCCAGGGAAACCCTGAAGCTTTCTTT. Its protein reads: CASSVAIQGNPEAFF.